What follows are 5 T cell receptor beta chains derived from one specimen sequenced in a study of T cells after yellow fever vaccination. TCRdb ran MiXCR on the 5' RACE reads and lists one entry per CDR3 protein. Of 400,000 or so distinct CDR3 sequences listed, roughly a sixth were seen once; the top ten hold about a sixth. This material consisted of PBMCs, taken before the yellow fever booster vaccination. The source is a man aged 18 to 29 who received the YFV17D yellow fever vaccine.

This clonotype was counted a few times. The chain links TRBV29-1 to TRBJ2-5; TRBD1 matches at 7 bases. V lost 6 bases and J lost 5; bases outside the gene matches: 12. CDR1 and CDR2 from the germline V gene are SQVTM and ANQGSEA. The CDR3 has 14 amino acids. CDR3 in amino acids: CSVLVTGERETQYF. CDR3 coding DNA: TGCAGCGTCCTGGTTACAGGGGAGAGGGAGACCCAGTACTTC.

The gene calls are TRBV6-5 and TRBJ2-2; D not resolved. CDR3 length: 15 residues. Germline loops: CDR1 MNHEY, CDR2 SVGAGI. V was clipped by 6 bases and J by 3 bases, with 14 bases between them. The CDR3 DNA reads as TGTGCCAGCAGGACCCTAACACCTCACACCGGGGAGCTGTTTTTT. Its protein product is CASRTLTPHTGELFF.

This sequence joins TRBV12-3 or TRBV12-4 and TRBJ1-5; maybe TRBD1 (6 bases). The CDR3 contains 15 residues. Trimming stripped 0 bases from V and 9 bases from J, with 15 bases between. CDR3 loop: CASSLAGDTGGPQHF. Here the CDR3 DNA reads TGTGCCAGCAGTTTAGCAGGGGACACGGGTGGGCCCCAGCATTTT.

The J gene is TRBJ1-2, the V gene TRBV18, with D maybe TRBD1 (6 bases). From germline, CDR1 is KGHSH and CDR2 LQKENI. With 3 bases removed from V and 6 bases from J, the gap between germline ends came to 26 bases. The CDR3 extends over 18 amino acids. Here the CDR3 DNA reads TGTGCCAGCTCACCTAAAAACGAGAAGCAACAGGGAAGTCATGGCTACACCTTC. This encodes CASSPKNEKQQGSHGYTF.

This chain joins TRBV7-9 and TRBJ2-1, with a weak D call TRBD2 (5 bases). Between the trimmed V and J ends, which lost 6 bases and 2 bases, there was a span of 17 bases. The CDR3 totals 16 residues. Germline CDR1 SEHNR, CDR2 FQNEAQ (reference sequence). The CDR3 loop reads CASRMTTGETYNEQFF. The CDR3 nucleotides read TGTGCCAGCAGAATGACCACCGGGGAGACCTACAATGAGCAGTTCTTC.